This T cell receptor beta chain was recovered during a study of control samples from healthy donors and cancer patients. The protocol was immunoSEQ multiplex PCR, while the TCRdb copy is restricted to in-frame clones and leaves out a portion. The data show some 48,000 clones, about 93% seen once. CDR3 length: 13 residues. The germline CDR1 and CDR2 sequences are LNHDA and SQIVND (reference sequence). Trimming pared 6 bases from V and 7 bases from J, leaving 13 bases between. The source is a woman between 50 and 59 years old with head and neck cancer. This chain links TRBV19 with TRBJ1-3, with D possibly TRBD1 on 6 matching bases. Specimen: PBMCs. CDR3 sequence: CASSLQGRNTIYF. CDR3 bases: TGTGCCAGTAGCCTACAGGGACGGAACACCATATATTTT. Using reference TRBV19 and TRBJ1-3 for the parts outside the CDR3, the full variable domain is DGGITQSPKYLFRKEGQNVTLSCEQNLNHDAMYWYRQDPGQGLRLIYYSQIVNDFQKGDIAEGYSVSREKKESFPLTVTSAQKNPTAFYLCASSLQGRNTIYFGEGSWLTVV.